This T cell receptor beta chain was found in a study of cytomegalovirus exposure and HLA in healthy donors. Study conclusions and caveats: Altogether, some 160 TCR beta chains were recorded as cytomegalovirus-associated. Most TCR sequences were uncommon, yet certain public TCRs appeared in many donors. From TCR beta sequences, most subjects' HLA-A and HLA-B alleles were reportedly predicted accurately.

This clone was found once. Its antigen is unidentified. Germline V gene sequence: CDR1 SNHLY, CDR2 FYNNEI. V gave up 3 bases and J gave up 4 bases, with 15 bases separating them. The CDR3 totals 16 residues. With 60 Vbeta and 13 Jbeta primers, the PCR was carried out. Produced via immunoSEQ multiplex PCR; TCRdb's table is partial and in-frame only. The data hold under 70,000 clones, with about 69% observed a single time. The sequenced material came from PBMCs. This sequence originates from a man aged 35-49 years in good health and CMV-seropositive. This chain joins TRBV2 and TRBJ1-4; possible D gene TRBD1, 6 bases. The CDR3 DNA follows: TGTGCCAGCAGTGAGGGCACAGGGACCCGTAATGAAAAACTGTTTTTT. It is translated as CASSEGTGTRNEKLFF.